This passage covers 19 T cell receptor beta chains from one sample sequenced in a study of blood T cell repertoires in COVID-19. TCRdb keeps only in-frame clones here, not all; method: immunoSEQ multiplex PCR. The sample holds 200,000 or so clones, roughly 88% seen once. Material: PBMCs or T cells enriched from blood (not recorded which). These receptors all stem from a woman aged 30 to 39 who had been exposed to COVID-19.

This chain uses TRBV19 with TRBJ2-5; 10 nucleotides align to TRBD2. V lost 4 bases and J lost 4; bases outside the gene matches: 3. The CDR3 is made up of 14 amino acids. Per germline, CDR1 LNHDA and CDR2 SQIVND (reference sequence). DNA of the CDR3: TGTGCCAGTAGTACTAGCGGGAGTACAGAGACCCAGTACTTC. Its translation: CASSTSGSTETQYF.

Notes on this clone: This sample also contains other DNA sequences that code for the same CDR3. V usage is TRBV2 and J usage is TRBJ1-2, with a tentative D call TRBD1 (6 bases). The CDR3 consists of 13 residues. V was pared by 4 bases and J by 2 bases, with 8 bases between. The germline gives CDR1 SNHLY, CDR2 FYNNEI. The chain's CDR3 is CASSVQGNYGYTF. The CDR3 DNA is TGTGCCAGCAGTGTACAGGGAAACTATGGCTACACCTTC. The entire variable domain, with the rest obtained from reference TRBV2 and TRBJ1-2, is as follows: EPEVTQTPSHQVTQMGQEVILRCVPISNHLYFYWYRQILGQKVEFLVSFYNNEISEKSEIFDDQFSVERPDGSNFTLKIRSTKLEDSAMYFCASSVQGNYGYTFGSGTRLTVV.

CDR3 loop: CASSIAGEAGDTQYF. CDR3 sequence (DNA): TGTGCCAGTAGTATAGCGGGGGAAGCGGGAGATACGCAGTATTTT. The V and J genes are TRBV19 and TRBJ2-3; TRBD2 might be the D (6 bases). Trimming removed 1 base at V and 5 bases at J, with 13 bases between. Germline CDR1 and CDR2: LNHDA and SQIVND (reference sequence). The CDR3 has 15 residues.

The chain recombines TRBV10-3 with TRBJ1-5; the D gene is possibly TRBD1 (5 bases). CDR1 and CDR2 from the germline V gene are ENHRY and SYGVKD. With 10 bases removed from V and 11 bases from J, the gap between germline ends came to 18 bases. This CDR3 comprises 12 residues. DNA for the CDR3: TGTGCCACGGGACTGGACCTAGGGGCCCAGCATTTT. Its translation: CATGLDLGAQHF.

The CDR3 nucleotides read TGCGCCAGCAGCCACGAGGTTGGCGGCTACACCTTC. It codes for CASSHEVGGYTF. V usage is TRBV4-1 and J usage is TRBJ1-2; unclear D gene. Germline assignment: CDR1 MGHRA and CDR2 YSYEKL. Trimming pared 3 bases from V and 8 bases from J, leaving 10 bases between. CDR3 size: 12 residues.

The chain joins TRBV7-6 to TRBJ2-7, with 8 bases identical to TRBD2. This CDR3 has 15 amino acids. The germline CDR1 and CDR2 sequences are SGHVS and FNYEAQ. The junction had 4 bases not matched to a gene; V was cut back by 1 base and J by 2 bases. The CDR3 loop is CASSLGLANTYEQYF. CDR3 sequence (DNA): TGTGCCAGCAGCTTAGGACTAGCGAATACCTACGAGCAGTACTTC.

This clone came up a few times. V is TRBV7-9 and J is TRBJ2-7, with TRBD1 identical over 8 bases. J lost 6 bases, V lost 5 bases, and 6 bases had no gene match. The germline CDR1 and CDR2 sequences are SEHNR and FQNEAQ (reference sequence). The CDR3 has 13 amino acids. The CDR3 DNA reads TGTGCCAGCAGCCTAGACAGGGGTAGCGAGCAGTACTTC. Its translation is CASSLDRGSEQYF. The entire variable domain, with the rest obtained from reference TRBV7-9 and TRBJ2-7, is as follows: DTGVSQNPRHKITKRGQNVTFRCDPISEHNRLYWYRQTLGQGPEFLTYFQNEAQLEKSRLLSDRFSAERPKGSFSTLEIQRTEQGDSAMYLCASSLDRGSEQYFGPGTRLTVT.

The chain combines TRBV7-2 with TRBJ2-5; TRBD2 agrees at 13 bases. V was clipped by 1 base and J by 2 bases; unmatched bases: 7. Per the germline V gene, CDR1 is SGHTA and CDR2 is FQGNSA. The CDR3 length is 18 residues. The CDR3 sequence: CASSLGGLAGVWQETQYF. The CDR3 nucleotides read TGTGCCAGCAGCTTAGGCGGACTAGCGGGAGTGTGGCAAGAGACCCAGTACTTC.

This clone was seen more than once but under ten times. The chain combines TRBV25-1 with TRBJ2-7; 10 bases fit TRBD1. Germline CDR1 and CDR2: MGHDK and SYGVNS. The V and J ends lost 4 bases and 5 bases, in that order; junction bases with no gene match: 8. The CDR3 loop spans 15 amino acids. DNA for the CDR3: TGTGCCAGCAGTGCTGGACAGGGGGAAACACACGAGCAGTACTTC. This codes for CASSAGQGETHEQYF.

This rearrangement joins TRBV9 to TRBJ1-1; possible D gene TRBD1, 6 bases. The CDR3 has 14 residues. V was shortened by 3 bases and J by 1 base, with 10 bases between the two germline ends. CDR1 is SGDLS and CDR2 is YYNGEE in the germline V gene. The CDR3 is CASSEDRWNTEAFF. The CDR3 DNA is TGTGCCAGCAGCGAAGACAGGTGGAACACTGAAGCTTTCTTT.

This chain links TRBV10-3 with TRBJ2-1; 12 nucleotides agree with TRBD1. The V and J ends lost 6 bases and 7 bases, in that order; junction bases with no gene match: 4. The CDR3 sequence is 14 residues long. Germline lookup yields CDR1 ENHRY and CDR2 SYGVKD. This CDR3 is CAIRGTGGFNEQFF. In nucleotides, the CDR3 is TGTGCCATCAGGGGGACAGGGGGCTTTAATGAGCAGTTCTTC.

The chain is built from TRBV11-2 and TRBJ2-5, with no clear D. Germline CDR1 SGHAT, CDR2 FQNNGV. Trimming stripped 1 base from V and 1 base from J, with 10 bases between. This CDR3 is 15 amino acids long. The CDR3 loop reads CASSLVLDPQETQYF. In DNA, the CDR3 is TGTGCCAGCAGCTTAGTTTTAGATCCCCAAGAGACCCAGTACTTC.

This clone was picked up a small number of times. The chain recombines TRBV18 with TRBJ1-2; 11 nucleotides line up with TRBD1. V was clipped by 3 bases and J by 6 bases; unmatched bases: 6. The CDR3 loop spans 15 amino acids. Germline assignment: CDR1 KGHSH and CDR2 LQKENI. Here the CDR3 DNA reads TGTGCCAGCTCACCCCTACGGACAGGGGGCAATGGCTACACCTTC. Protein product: CASSPLRTGGNGYTF. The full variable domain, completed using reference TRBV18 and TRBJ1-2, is NAGVMQNPRHLVRRRGQEARLRCSPMKGHSHVYWYRQLPEEGLKFMVYLQKENIIDESGMPKERFSAEFPKEGPSILRIQQVVRGDSAAYFCASSPLRTGGNGYTFGSGTRLTVV.

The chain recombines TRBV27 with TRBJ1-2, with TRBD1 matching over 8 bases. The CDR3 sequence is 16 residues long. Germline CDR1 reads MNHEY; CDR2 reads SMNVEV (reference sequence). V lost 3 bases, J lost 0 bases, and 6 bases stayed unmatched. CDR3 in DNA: TGTGCCAGCAGTTTCGCAGGGGGCACAGCTAACTATGGCTACACCTTC. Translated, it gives CASSFAGGTANYGYTF.

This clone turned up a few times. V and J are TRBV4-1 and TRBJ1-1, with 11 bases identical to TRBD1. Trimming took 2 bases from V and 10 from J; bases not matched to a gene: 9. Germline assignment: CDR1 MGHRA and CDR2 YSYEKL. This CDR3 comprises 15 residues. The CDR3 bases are TGCGCCAGCAGCCAACCAGGACAGGGGGCTCTGATAGCTTTCTTT. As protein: CASSQPGQGALIAFF.

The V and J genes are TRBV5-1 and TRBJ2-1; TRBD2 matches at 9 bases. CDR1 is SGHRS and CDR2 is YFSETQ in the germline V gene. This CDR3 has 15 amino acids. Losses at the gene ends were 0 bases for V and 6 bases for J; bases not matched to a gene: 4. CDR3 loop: CASSLEWTSVNEQFF. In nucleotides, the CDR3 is TGCGCCAGCAGCTTGGAGTGGACTAGCGTCAATGAGCAGTTCTTC. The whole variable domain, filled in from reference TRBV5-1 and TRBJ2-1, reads KAGVTQTPRYLIKTRGQQVTLSCSPISGHRSVSWYQQTPGQGLQFLFEYFSETQRNKGNFPGRFSGRQFSNSRSEMNVSTLELGDSALYLCASSLEWTSVNEQFFGPGTRLTVL.

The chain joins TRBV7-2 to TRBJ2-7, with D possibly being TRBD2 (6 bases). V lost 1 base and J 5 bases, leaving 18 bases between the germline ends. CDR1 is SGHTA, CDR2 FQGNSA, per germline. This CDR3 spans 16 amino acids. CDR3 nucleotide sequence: TGTGCCAGCAGCTTAGTCGGGTGGGCGGGATTAGACGAGCAGTACTTC. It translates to CASSLVGWAGLDEQYF.

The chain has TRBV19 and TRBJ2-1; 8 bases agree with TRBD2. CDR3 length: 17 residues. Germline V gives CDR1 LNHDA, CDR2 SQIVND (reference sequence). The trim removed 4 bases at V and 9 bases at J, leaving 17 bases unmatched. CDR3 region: CASSTTSGGGEFSEQFF. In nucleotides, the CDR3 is TGTGCCAGTAGTACTACTAGCGGAGGAGGGGAATTCAGTGAGCAGTTCTTC. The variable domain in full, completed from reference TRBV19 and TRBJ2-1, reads DGGITQSPKYLFRKEGQNVTLSCEQNLNHDAMYWYRQDPGQGLRLIYYSQIVNDFQKGDIAEGYSVSREKKESFPLTVTSAQKNPTAFYLCASSTTSGGGEFSEQFFGPGTRLTVL.

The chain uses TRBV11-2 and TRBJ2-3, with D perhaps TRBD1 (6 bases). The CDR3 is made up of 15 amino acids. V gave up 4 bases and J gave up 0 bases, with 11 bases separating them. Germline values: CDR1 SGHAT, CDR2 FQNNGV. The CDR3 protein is CASSSDRSSTDTQYF. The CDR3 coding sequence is TGTGCCAGCAGCTCCGACAGGTCGAGCACAGATACGCAGTATTTT.